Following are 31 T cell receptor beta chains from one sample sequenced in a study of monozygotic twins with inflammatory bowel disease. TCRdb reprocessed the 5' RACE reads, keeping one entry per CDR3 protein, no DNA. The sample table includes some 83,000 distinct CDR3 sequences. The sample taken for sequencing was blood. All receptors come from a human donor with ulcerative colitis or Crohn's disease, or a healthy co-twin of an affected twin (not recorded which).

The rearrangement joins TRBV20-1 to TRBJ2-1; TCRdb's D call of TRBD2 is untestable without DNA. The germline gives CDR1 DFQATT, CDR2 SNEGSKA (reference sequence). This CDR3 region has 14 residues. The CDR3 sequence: CSAQTSGGADEQFF.

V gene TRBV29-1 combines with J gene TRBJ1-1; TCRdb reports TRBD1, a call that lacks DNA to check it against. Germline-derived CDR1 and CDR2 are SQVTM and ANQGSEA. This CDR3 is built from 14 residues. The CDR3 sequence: CSVTSWGQNTEVFF.

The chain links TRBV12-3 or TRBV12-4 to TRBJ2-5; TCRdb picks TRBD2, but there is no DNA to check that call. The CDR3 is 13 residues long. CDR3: CASSFEGGETQYF.

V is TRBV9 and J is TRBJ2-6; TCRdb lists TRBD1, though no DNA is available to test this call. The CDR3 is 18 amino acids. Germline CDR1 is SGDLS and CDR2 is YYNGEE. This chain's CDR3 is CASGVSGTGTSGANVLTF.

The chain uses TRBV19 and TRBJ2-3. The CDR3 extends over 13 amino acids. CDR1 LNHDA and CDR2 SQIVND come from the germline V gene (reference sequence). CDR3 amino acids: CASRKRVTDTQYF. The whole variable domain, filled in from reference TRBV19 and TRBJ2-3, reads DGGITQSPKYLFRKEGQNVTLSCEQNLNHDAMYWYRQDPGQGLRLIYYSQIVNDFQKGDIAEGYSVSREKKESFPLTVTSAQKNPTAFYLCASRKRVTDTQYFGPGTRLTVL.

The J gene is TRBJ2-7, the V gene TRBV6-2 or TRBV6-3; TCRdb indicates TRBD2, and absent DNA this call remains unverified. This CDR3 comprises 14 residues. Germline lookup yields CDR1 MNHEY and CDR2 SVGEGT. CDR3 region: CASSPGTSAYEQYF.

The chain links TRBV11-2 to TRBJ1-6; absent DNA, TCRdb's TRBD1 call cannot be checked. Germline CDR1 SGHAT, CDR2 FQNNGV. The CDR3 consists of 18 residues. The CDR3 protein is CASSPGDLWSSYNSPLHF.

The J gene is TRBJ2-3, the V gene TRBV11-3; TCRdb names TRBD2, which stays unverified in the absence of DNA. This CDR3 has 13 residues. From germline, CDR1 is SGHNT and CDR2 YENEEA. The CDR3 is CASSFRGGDTQYF.

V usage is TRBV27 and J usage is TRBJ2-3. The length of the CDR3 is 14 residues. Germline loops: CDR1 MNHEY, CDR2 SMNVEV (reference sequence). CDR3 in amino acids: CASTNGPSTDTQYF.

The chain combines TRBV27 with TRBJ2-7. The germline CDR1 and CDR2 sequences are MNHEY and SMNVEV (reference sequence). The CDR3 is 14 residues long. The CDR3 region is CASSLGNGLREQYF.

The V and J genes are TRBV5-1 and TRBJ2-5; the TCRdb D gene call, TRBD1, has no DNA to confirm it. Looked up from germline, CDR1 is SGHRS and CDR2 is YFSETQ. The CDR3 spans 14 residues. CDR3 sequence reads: CASSPGTDQETQYF.

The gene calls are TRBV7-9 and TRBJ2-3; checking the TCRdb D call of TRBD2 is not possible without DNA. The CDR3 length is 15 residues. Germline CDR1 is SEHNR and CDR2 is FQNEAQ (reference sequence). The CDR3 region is CASSVEDLGTDTQYF.

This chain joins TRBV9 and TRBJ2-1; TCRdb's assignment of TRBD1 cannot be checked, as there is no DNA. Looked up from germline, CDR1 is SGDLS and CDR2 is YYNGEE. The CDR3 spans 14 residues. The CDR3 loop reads CASSVGDRGNEQFF.

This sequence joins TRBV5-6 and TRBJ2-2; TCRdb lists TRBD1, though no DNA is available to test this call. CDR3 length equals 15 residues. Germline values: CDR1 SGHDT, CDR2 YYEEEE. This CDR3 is CASSLTGQNTGELFF.

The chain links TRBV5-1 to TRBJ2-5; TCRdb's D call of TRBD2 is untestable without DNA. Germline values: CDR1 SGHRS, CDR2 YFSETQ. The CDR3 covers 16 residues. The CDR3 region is CASSSGVGYLQETQYF. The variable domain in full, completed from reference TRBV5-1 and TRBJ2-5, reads KAGVTQTPRYLIKTRGQQVTLSCSPISGHRSVSWYQQTPGQGLQFLFEYFSETQRNKGNFPGRFSGRQFSNSRSEMNVSTLELGDSALYLCASSSGVGYLQETQYFGPGTRLLVL.

The CDR3: CASSLWQGGQPQHF. The chain links TRBV7-2 to TRBJ1-5; the TCRdb call, TRBD1, lacks DNA for checking. This CDR3 comprises 14 residues. Germline lookup yields CDR1 SGHTA and CDR2 FQGNSA.

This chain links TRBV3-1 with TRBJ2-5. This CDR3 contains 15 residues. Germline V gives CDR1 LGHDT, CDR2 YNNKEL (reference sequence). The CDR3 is CASSQESFRQETQYF.

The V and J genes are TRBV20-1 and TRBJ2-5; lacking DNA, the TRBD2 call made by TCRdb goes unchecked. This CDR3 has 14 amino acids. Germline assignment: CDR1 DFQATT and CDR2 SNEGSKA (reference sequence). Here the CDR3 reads CSASRSARWETQYF.

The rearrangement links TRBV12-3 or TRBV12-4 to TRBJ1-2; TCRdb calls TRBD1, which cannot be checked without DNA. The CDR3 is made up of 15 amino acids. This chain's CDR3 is CASSPHGGGGYGYTF.

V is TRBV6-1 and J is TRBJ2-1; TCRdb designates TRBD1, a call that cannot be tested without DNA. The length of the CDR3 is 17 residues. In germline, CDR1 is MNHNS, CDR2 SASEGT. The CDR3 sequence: CASSLFSLGTVGNEQFF.

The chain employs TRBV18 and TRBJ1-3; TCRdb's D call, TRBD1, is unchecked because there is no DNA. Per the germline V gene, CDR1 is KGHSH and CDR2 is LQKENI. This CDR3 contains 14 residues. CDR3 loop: CASSPLTGGNTIYF.

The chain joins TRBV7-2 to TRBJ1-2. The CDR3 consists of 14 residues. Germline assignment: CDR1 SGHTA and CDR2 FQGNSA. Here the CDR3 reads CASSLTPENYGYTF.

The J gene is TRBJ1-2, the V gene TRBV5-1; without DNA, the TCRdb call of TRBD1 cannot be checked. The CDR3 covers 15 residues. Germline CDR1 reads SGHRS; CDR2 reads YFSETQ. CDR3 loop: CASSLAPATPYGYTF.

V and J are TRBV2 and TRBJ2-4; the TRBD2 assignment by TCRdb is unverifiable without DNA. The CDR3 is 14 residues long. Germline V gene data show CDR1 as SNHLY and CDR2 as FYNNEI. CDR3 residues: CASSPSGAFNIQYF.

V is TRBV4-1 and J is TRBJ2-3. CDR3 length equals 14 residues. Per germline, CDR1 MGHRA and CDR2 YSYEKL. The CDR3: CASSQKWITDTQYF.

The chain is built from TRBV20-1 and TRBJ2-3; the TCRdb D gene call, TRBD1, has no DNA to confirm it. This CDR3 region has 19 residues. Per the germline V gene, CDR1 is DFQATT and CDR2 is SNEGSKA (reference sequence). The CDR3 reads CSARDRDTASPRPTDTQYF.

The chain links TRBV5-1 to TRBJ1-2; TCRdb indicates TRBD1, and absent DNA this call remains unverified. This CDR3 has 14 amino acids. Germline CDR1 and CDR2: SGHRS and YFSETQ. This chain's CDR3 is CASSLEWDSYGYTF.

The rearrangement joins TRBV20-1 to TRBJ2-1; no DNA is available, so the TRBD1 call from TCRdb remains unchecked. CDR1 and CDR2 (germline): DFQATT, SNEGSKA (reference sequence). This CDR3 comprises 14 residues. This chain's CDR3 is CSARFSSGGNEQFF.

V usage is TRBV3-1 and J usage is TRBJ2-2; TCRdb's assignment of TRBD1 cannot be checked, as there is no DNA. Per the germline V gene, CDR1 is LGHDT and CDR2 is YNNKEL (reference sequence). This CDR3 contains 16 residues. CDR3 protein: CASSPWGQANTGELFF.

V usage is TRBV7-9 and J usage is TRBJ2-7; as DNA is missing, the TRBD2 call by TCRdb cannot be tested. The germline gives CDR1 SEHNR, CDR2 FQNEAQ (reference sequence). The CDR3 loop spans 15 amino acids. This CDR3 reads CASSLYAGDSYEQYF.

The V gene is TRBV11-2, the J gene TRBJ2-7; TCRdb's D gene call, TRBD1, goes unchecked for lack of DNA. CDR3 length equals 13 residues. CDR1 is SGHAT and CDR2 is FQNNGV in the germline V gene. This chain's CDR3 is CASSRDRDYEQYF. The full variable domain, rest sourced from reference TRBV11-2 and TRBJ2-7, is EAGVAQSPRYKIIEKRQSVAFWCNPISGHATLYWYQQILGQGPKLLIQFQNNGVVDDSQLPKDRFSAERLKGVDSTLKIQPAKLEDSAVYLCASSRDRDYEQYFGPGTRLTVT.